Listed below are T cell receptor beta chains from one sample, sequenced in a study of cytomegalovirus exposure and HLA in healthy donors. This table comes from immunoSEQ multiplex PCR, and its TCRdb copy is limited to in-frame clones, with some not included. This table has more than 100,000 clones, approximately 91% appearing once. The sample consisted of PBMCs. Receptors were obtained from a man aged 30 to 39 in good health and CMV-seronegative. Both conserved end residues are part of each CDR3. A D gene is named only where the DNA matches it firmly. Where a row states a size, it is once, few, many or the class of an expanded clone; other rows omit it.

J gene	D gene	V gene	clone size	CDR3 protein	CDR3 DNA
TRBJ2-3	NA	TRBV9	NA	CASSVGVGVFADTQYF	TGTGCCAGCAGCGTAGGTGTGGGAGTTTTCGCAGATACGCAGTATTTT
TRBJ2-1	NA	TRBV6-1	NA	CASSDWTFGQFF	TGTGCCAGCAGTGATTGGACATTTGGGCAGTTCTTC
TRBJ2-2	NA	TRBV5-1	once	CASSEQGSNTGELFF	TGCGCCAGCAGCGAACAGGGATCAAACACCGGGGAGCTGTTTTTT
TRBJ1-2	NA	TRBV7-9	few	CASSLGATYGYTF	TGTGCCAGCAGCTTGGGAGCTACCTATGGCTACACCTTC
TRBJ1-2	NA	TRBV21-1	NA	CASSNRQGADYGYTF	TGTGCCAGCAGCAACCGTCAGGGGGCAGACTATGGCTACACCTTC
TRBJ2-4	NA	TRBV20-1	NA	CSAEESNIQYF	TGCAGTGCTGAAGAGAGCAACATTCAGTACTTC
TRBJ1-2	NA	TRBV5-4	NA	CASSLQGTGYTF	TGTGCCAGCAGCCTTCAGGGAACTGGCTACACCTTC
TRBJ2-1	NA	TRBV29-1	NA	CSVRLSASSYNEQFF	TGCAGCGTCCGACTATCTGCGAGCTCCTACAATGAGCAGTTCTTC
TRBJ2-7	TRBD2	TRBV7-3	few	CASSLGLGVGEQYF	TGTGCCAGCAGCTTGGGACTAGGGGTCGGCGAGCAGTACTTC
TRBJ2-7	NA	TRBV4-1	NA	CASSRREFGYEQYF	TGCGCCAGCAGCCGGAGGGAATTTGGATACGAGCAGTACTTC
TRBJ2-7	NA	TRBV10-1	NA	CASSEVVGVKAEQYF	TGCGCCAGCAGTGAGGTGGTGGGAGTGAAGGCCGAGCAGTACTTC
TRBJ2-6	TRBD1	TRBV7-9	NA	CASRPGTGSSGANVLTF	TGTGCCAGCAGGCCCGGGACAGGGAGCTCTGGGGCCAACGTCCTGACTTTC
TRBJ1-5	NA	TRBV19	NA	CASSTGGQPQHF	TGTGCCAGTAGTACGGGGGGTCAGCCCCAGCATTTT
TRBJ2-7	NA	TRBV19	NA	CASSQGLGEQYF	TGTGCCAGTAGTCAGGGCCTTGGCGAGCAGTACTTC
TRBJ2-7	NA	TRBV11-2	once	CASSSYGTTYEQYF	TGTGCCAGCAGCTCTTACGGGACAACCTACGAGCAGTACTTC
TRBJ1-1	NA	TRBV5-1	NA	CASSWATASPGLRMNTEAFF	TGCGCCAGCAGCTGGGCGACAGCGTCTCCAGGGCTCAGGATGAACACTGAAGCTTTCTTT
TRBJ2-7	TRBD2	TRBV4-1	NA	CASSQDRTSAYEQYF	TGCGCCAGCAGCCAAGACCGGACTAGCGCCTACGAGCAGTACTTC
TRBJ2-3	NA	TRBV6-1	NA	CASSEPTRDTQYF	TGTGCCAGCAGTGAACCGACACGAGATACGCAGTATTTT
TRBJ2-4	NA	TRBV9	NA	CASGWGEVAKNIQYF	TGTGCCAGCGGTTGGGGGGAGGTAGCCAAAAACATTCAGTACTTC
TRBJ1-5	NA	TRBV6-1	few	CASSEAGGAQPQHF	TGTGCCAGCAGTGAAGCCGGGGGGGCCCAGCCCCAGCATTTT
TRBJ2-5	NA	TRBV29-1	NA	CSVVTAGETQYF	TGCAGCGTTGTAACGGCGGGGGAGACCCAGTACTTC
TRBJ1-1	NA	TRBV30	NA	CASKGVSASIEAFF	TGTGCCTCCAAGGGGGTCTCTGCAAGCATTGAAGCTTTCTTT
TRBJ2-3	NA	TRBV5-1	NA	CASSLAQAGSTDTQYF	TGCGCCAGCAGCTTGGCACAGGCGGGAAGCACAGATACGCAGTATTTT
TRBJ1-1	NA	TRBV10-3	NA	CAISDRRVPNTEAFF	TGTGCCATCAGTGATCGCCGGGTCCCGAACACTGAAGCTTTCTTT
TRBJ2-5	NA	TRBV19	NA	CASSTQRAETQYF	TGTGCCAGTAGTACCCAGCGAGCAGAGACCCAGTACTTC
TRBJ2-3	TRBD2	TRBV15	NA	CATSRDGLAGDTQYF	TGTGCCACCAGCAGAGACGGGCTAGCGGGCGATACGCAGTATTTT
TRBJ2-1	TRBD2	TRBV10-3	NA	CAIGGTSGSSYNEQFF	TGTGCCATCGGGGGGACTAGCGGGAGTTCCTACAATGAGCAGTTCTTC
TRBJ1-1	NA	TRBV9	NA	CASSVGAGLNTEAFF	TGTGCCAGCAGCGTAGGGGCAGGGTTGAACACTGAAGCTTTCTTT